This entry concerns a single T cell receptor beta chain. Its target is unknown. Sequencing was performed with immunoSEQ multiplex PCR; in TCRdb, only in-frame clones are kept and a portion is missing. This table has tens of thousands of clones, 80% to 90% appearing once. The CDR3 covers 15 residues. The V gene end was trimmed by 1 base and the J gene end by 2 bases; junction bases not matched to a gene: 0. Germline V gene lookup returns CDR1 SGHAT and CDR2 FQNNGV. This entry is derived from a study of OX40 agonist ivuxolimab in advanced cancers. Looking at the study overall: Ivuxolimab is a fully human IgG2 antibody that activates OX40 (CD134). Patients in dose escalation had liver, melanoma, kidney or head and neck cancers. Partial responses, seen in three patients, involved one hepatocellular carcinoma and two cutaneous melanomas.

Study-wide points: Circulating CD4+ and CD8+ T cells showed clonal expansion by week 6 at 0.1 to 3.0 mg/kg.

Sequences were derived from CD4+ or CD8+ T cells sorted from blood, sampled in a trial of the OX40 agonist ivuxolimab. The TCR originated in an adult with an advanced solid tumor such as melanoma, head and neck, liver or kidney cancer. J is TRBJ2-1 and V is TRBV11-2, with 9 bases lining up with TRBD1. For the CDR3, the DNA is TGTGCCAGCAGCTTAGGACAGGGGGCCTACAATGAGCAGTTCTTC. Translating gives CASSLGQGAYNEQFF.